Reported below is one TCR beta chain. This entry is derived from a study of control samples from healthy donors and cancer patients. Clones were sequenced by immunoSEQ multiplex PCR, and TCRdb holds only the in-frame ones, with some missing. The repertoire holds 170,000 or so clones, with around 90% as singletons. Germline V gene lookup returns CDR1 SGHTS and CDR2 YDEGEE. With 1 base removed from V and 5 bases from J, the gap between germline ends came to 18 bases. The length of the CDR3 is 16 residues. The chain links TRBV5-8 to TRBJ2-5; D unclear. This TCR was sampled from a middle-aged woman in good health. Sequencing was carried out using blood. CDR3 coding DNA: TGTGCCAGCAGCTTGCTGGGCCGGTGGGGTGAGGAGACCCAGTACTTC. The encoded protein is CASSLLGRWGEETQYF.